These 28 T cell receptor beta chains originate from one sample sequenced in a study of blood T cell repertoires in COVID-19. Some clones are missing from TCRdb's copy, which holds only in-frame ones; the method was immunoSEQ multiplex PCR. The sample lists 250,000 to 400,000 clones; approximately 89% were seen once. Specimen: peripheral blood. These receptors were taken from a woman aged 25 to 45 with COVID-19, enrolled during active disease.

The V call is TRBV4-1, the J call TRBJ1-1; 7 bases agree with TRBD1. Per the germline V gene, CDR1 is MGHRA and CDR2 is YSYEKL. The CDR3 has 16 residues. The V gene end was trimmed by 1 base and the J gene end by 6 bases; junction bases not matched to a gene: 11. CDR3 coding DNA: TGCGCCAGCAGCCAAGGCCGCCCGACAGGGCGGCCTGAAGCTTTCTTT. Amino acid sequence: CASSQGRPTGRPEAFF.

This rearrangement joins TRBV5-8 to TRBJ2-1, with D perhaps matching TRBD1 (6 bases). There are 15 residues in the CDR3. CDR1 and CDR2 from the germline V gene are SGHTS and YDEGEE. Between the trimmed V and J ends, which lost 5 bases and 3 bases, there was a span of 15 bases. The CDR3 nucleotides read TGTGCCAGCAGTCCCGGACAGACTTTCTACAATGAGCAGTTCTTC. Translated, it gives CASSPGQTFYNEQFF.

The chain recombines TRBV7-9 with TRBJ1-2, with 9 bases that match TRBD1. Trimming took 8 bases from V and 7 from J; bases not matched to a gene: 11. Germline CDR1 and CDR2: SEHNR and FQNEAQ (reference sequence). This CDR3 spans 14 amino acids. The CDR3 here is CASSRRDRVGGYTF. The DNA for the CDR3 is TGTGCCAGCTCACGCCGGGACAGGGTGGGTGGCTACACCTTC.

This chain connects TRBV12-3 or TRBV12-4 to TRBJ1-2; 8 bases line up with TRBD1. The CDR3 is 13 amino acids. The ends lost 6 bases at V and 6 bases at J; junction bases unmatched: 6. DNA of the CDR3: TGTGCCAGCAGGCCGGGACAGGCTCATGGCTACACCTTC. This gives the protein CASRPGQAHGYTF.

This clone was counted once. The J gene is TRBJ1-6, the V gene TRBV6-6; weak D call: TRBD1 (5 bases). CDR3 length: 13 amino acids. Germline values: CDR1 MNHNY, CDR2 SVGAGI (reference sequence). V shed 0 bases and J shed 13 bases, with 10 bases lying between them. The CDR3 is CASSYSVRVPLHF. The CDR3 DNA sequence: TGTGCCAGCAGTTACTCCGTCAGGGTCCCCCTCCACTTT.

The V gene is TRBV7-6, the J gene TRBJ1-5; 9 positions match TRBD1. Per germline, CDR1 SGHVS and CDR2 FNYEAQ. The CDR3 loop spans 14 amino acids. V was clipped by 5 bases and J by 5 bases; unmatched bases: 4. CDR3 in amino acids: CASSEGTGYQPQHF. The CDR3 DNA reads as TGTGCCAGCAGCGAAGGGACAGGGTATCAGCCCCAGCATTTT.

The CDR3 DNA follows: TGTGCCAGCAGCTTGGCGGGACAGAACTATGGCTACACCTTC. Its translation is CASSLAGQNYGYTF. The V call is TRBV5-4, the J call TRBJ1-2; TRBD1 matches 7 bases. J gave up 2 bases and V 0 bases, and 1 base lay outside the gene matches. Germline lookup yields CDR1 SGHNT and CDR2 YYREEE (reference sequence). The length of the CDR3 is 14 residues. Full variable domain (missing parts from reference TRBV5-4 and TRBJ1-2): ETGVTQSPTHLIKTRGQQVTLRCSSQSGHNTVSWYQQALGQGPQFIFQYYREEENGRGNFPPRFSGLQFPNYSSELNVNALELDDSALYLCASSLAGQNYGYTFGSGTRLTVV.

This clone has just a few counts. The chain recombines TRBV6-5 with TRBJ1-1; D is perhaps TRBD1 (5 bases). The CDR3 loop spans 14 amino acids. Germline CDR1 is MNHEY and CDR2 is SVGAGI. V lost 2 bases and J lost 7, with 14 bases in between. DNA of the CDR3: TGTGCCAGCAGTTACGGGGGGATACGGGGTGAAGCTTTCTTT. Translation: CASSYGGIRGEAFF.

This clone was picked up a small number of times. The V call is TRBV9, the J call TRBJ2-7, with 7 bases fitting TRBD2. V lost 0 bases and J lost 2; bases outside the gene matches: 2. This CDR3 is 14 amino acids long. Germline lookup yields CDR1 SGDLS and CDR2 YYNGEE. As DNA, the CDR3 is TGTGCCAGCAGCGTAGGAGCGGGGCCCTACGAGCAGTACTTC. Protein: CASSVGAGPYEQYF.

The CDR3 nucleotides are TGTGCCAGCCGAGGGAGCATGAACACTGAAGCTTTCTTT. Encoded protein: CASRGSMNTEAFF. This rearrangement joins TRBV6-5 to TRBJ1-1, with unresolved D. Trimming left V 8 bases short and J 0 bases short, with 10 bases between. Looked up from germline, CDR1 is MNHEY and CDR2 is SVGAGI. CDR3 size: 13 residues.

V is TRBV4-2 and J is TRBJ1-4; 9 bases align to TRBD1. V was clipped by 4 bases and J by 2 bases; unmatched bases: 8. The germline gives CDR1 LGHNA, CDR2 YNFKEQ. This CDR3 contains 17 residues. The CDR3 protein is CASSPRTGDTTNEKLFF. The DNA for the CDR3 is TGTGCCAGCAGCCCTCGGACAGGGGATACGACTAATGAAAAACTGTTTTTT.

Only one count was recorded for this clone. The same CDR3 is also encoded by other DNA sequences in this sample. V is TRBV4-1 and J is TRBJ2-1, with TRBD1 identical over 9 bases. V was pared by 4 bases and J by 2 bases, with 6 bases of the junction left unmatched. The CDR3 extends over 16 amino acids. Germline assignment: CDR1 MGHRA and CDR2 YSYEKL. The chain's CDR3 is CASSRNRQGAYNEQFF. The CDR3 coding sequence is TGCGCCAGCAGCCGGAACCGACAGGGGGCCTACAATGAGCAGTTCTTC.

The CDR3 loop is CARSLRGGGRQGAFDNEQFF. In DNA, the CDR3 is TGTGCCAGAAGCTTACGCGGGGGAGGGAGACAGGGGGCGTTCGACAATGAGCAGTTCTTC. The rearrangement uses TRBV7-5 and TRBJ2-1; no DNA check was done on the table's D call, TRBD1. TRBV7-5 is a pseudogene segment. The CDR3 has 20 amino acids.

V usage is TRBV4-3 and J usage is TRBJ2-3; TRBD1 matches at 10 bases. Germline V lookup: CDR1 LGHNA, CDR2 YSLEER. The V and J ends lost 0 bases and 3 bases, in that order; junction bases with no gene match: 9. The CDR3 spans 18 residues. The CDR3 reads CASSQERAGTGVTDTQYF. Here the CDR3 DNA reads TGCGCCAGCAGCCAAGAAAGGGCCGGGACAGGGGTAACAGATACGCAGTATTTT.

The rearrangement links TRBV14 to TRBJ1-1; D call uncertain. From germline, CDR1 is SGHDN and CDR2 FVKESK. Trimming pared 4 bases from V and 0 bases from J, leaving 6 bases between. The CDR3 extends over 13 amino acids. The CDR3 DNA sequence: TGTGCCAGCAGCCGTCTCGTGAACACTGAAGCTTTCTTT. Translating gives CASSRLVNTEAFF.

This chain links TRBV7-2 with TRBJ2-1; 9 bases map to TRBD2. CDR1 is SGHTA and CDR2 is FQGNSA in the germline V gene. V gave up 5 bases and J gave up 4 bases; unmatched junction bases: 6. This CDR3 has 15 residues. The CDR3 DNA reads TGTGCCAGCAGCCCGGGGCTAGCGGGGTACAATGAGCAGTTCTTC. Translation: CASSPGLAGYNEQFF.

This clone appeared a few times. This sequence joins TRBV20-1 and TRBJ1-1; D unresolved. Germline values: CDR1 DFQATT, CDR2 SNEGSKA (reference sequence). V dropped 5 bases and J dropped 0 bases, with 4 bases sitting between them. The CDR3 is 11 residues long. This chain's CDR3 is CSAALNTEAFF. The CDR3 nucleotides read TGCAGTGCTGCGTTGAACACTGAAGCTTTCTTT.

The gene calls are TRBV2 and TRBJ2-7; no definite D call. The CDR3 is 14 amino acids. The V end was cut by 1 base, the J end by 2 bases, with 9 bases between. CDR1 and CDR2 (germline): SNHLY, FYNNEI. CDR3 sequence reads: CASSEGQVPYEQYV. DNA for the CDR3: TGTGCCAGCAGTGAAGGGCAGGTACCCTACGAGCAGTACGTC.

V gene TRBV11-2 combines with J gene TRBJ1-2; D unclear. The germline V and J ends were trimmed by 1 base and 7 bases, with 10 bases remaining between them. The CDR3 loop spans 13 amino acids. Germline values: CDR1 SGHAT, CDR2 FQNNGV. DNA for the CDR3: TGTGCCAGCAGCTTAGCCCCGCCCGGTGGCTACACCTTC. Its protein product is CASSLAPPGGYTF.

The genes are TRBV3-1 (or the pseudogene TRBV3-2) and TRBJ1-1; D is uncertain. Per the germline V gene, CDR1 is LGHDT and CDR2 is YNNKEL (reference sequence). The germline V and J ends were trimmed by 1 base and 10 bases, with 10 bases remaining between them. The CDR3 length is 12 residues. This chain's CDR3 is CASSQVRGLAFF. The CDR3 DNA sequence: TGTGCCAGCAGCCAAGTTAGAGGGTTAGCTTTCTTT.

The chain carries TRBV2 and TRBJ2-5; TRBD2 matches 8 bases. With V trimmed by 8 bases and J by 2 bases, 13 bases remained unmatched. CDR3 length: 16 residues. From germline, CDR1 is SNHLY and CDR2 FYNNEI. The CDR3 coding sequence is TGTGCCAGCCGTAATCTCTGGCGGGGGGAACAAGAGACCCAGTACTTC. It codes for CASRNLWRGEQETQYF.

This rearrangement joins TRBV6-5 to TRBJ2-7, with TRBD1 as a possible D gene (6 bases). Trimming removed 6 bases from V and 3 bases from J, with 12 bases in between. This CDR3 region has 13 residues. The V gene's germline CDR1 is MNHEY and CDR2 SVGAGI. The CDR3 sequence is CASSQDRYYEQYF. The CDR3 region has the DNA TGTGCCAGCAGCCAAGACAGGTACTACGAGCAGTACTTC.

The chain has TRBV27 and TRBJ2-7; 7 bases agree with TRBD1. The V segment lost 1 base and the J segment 5 bases; nucleotides outside the gene matches: 11. Germline assignment: CDR1 MNHEY and CDR2 SMNVEV (reference sequence). The CDR3 is 16 residues long. Here the CDR3 reads CASSLLGPTGVHEQYF. In DNA, the CDR3 is TGTGCCAGCAGTTTATTAGGGCCTACAGGGGTCCACGAGCAGTACTTC.

V is TRBV2 and J is TRBJ2-5; 11 bases agree with TRBD2. Looked up from germline, CDR1 is SNHLY and CDR2 is FYNNEI. Trimming removed 7 bases from V and 5 bases from J; junction bases left unmatched: 6. The CDR3 loop spans 14 amino acids. In nucleotides, the CDR3 is TGTGCCAGCACCCGACTAGCGGGGACGGAGACCCAGTACTTC. It codes for CASTRLAGTETQYF. Looking up the rest from reference TRBV2 and TRBJ2-5 gives the full variable domain: EPEVTQTPSHQVTQMGQEVILRCVPISNHLYFYWYRQILGQKVEFLVSFYNNEISEKSEIFDDQFSVERPDGSNFTLKIRSTKLEDSAMYFCASTRLAGTETQYFGPGTRLLVL.

DNA of the CDR3: TGTGCCAGTAGTACTACCGCTAGCGGGGGGAACTACAATGAGCAGTTCTTC. It yields the protein CASSTTASGGNYNEQFF. V is TRBV19 and J is TRBJ2-1, with 11 bases fitting TRBD2. This CDR3 is 17 amino acids long. From germline, CDR1 is LNHDA and CDR2 SQIVND (reference sequence). Unmatched junction bases numbered 8, after V lost 4 bases and J lost 3 bases. Full variable domain (rest looked up from reference TRBV19 and TRBJ2-1): DGGITQSPKYLFRKEGQNVTLSCEQNLNHDAMYWYRQDPGQGLRLIYYSQIVNDFQKGDIAEGYSVSREKKESFPLTVTSAQKNPTAFYLCASSTTASGGNYNEQFFGPGTRLTVL.

This rearrangement joins TRBV21-1 to TRBJ2-7; no DNA check was done on the table's D call, TRBD1. TRBV21-1 is marked as a pseudogene. CDR3 length equals 16 residues. CDR3 DNA: TGTGCCAGCAGCAAAGCTCACCAGGGGGCGTCCTACGAGCAGTACTTC. It codes for CASSKAHQGASYEQYF.

CDR3 sequence (DNA): TGTGCCAGCAGCTTATACTCAGGGCGGGGCGAGCAGTACTTC. Amino acid sequence: CASSLYSGRGEQYF. V usage is TRBV7-2 and J usage is TRBJ2-7, with D possibly matching TRBD2 (6 bases). With 2 bases removed from V and 6 bases from J, the gap between germline ends came to 14 bases. The germline CDR1 and CDR2 sequences are SGHTA and FQGNSA. This CDR3 is built from 14 residues.

The chain joins TRBV19 to TRBJ1-4, with 8 positions matching TRBD1. The CDR3 totals 13 residues. V was clipped by 4 bases and J by 7 bases; unmatched bases: 2. Germline CDR1 reads LNHDA; CDR2 reads SQIVND (reference sequence). CDR3 nucleotides: TGTGCCAGTAGTAGCGGACAGGGTGAAAAACTGTTTTTT. Protein sequence: CASSSGQGEKLFF.